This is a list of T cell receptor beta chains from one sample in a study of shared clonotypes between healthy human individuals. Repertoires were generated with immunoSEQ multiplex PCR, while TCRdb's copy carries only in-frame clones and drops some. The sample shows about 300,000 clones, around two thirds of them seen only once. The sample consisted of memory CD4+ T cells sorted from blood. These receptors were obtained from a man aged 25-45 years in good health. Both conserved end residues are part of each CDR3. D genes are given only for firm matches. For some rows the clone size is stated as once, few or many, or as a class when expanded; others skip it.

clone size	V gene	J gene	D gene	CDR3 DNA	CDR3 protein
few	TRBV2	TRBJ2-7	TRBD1	TGTGCCAGCAGGGAACAGGGGGCTACAGTATACGAGCAGTACTTC	CASREQGATVYEQYF
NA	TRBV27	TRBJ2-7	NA	TGTGCCAGCAGTCCCGGCTCCACAGGGTTAAGGTACGAGCAGTACTTC	CASSPGSTGLRYEQYF
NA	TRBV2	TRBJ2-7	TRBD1	TGTGCCAGCATCCTCGGACAGGGAATCCACGAGCAGTACTTC	CASILGQGIHEQYF
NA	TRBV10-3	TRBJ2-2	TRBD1	TGTGCCATCAGTACCCAGGGGGTGAACACCGGGGAGCTGTTTTTT	CAISTQGVNTGELFF
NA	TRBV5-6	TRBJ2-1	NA	TGTGCCAGCAGCCTCCCAACGCCGCCGAAGAATTACAATGAGCAGTTCTTC	CASSLPTPPKNYNEQFF
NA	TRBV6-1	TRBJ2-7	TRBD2	TGTGCCAGCAGTGTTTTTAGCGGGCAGACCTACGAGCAGTACTTC	CASSVFSGQTYEQYF
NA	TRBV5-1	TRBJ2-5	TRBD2	TGCGCCAGCAGCCCGGACCCTAGCGGGAGAAGCGAGACCCAGTACTTC	CASSPDPSGRSETQYF
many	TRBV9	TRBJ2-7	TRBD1	TGTGCCAGCAGCCCCCCGGGACAGGGGTGGCTGAAGCAGTACTTC	CASSPPGQGWLKQYF
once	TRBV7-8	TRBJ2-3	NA	TGTGCCAGCAGCTTAGGTGTCGGGGGGCAGGATACGCAGTATTTT	CASSLGVGGQDTQYF
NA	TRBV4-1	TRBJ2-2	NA	TGCGCCAGCAGCCAAGAGGGTGGGGTAAGGGAGCTGTTTTTT	CASSQEGGVRELFF
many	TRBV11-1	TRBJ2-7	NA	TGTGCCAGCAGCTTGGTCAGGGCTAACGAGCAGTACTTC	CASSLVRANEQYF
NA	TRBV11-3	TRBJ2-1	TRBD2	TGTGCCAGCAGCCGGACTAGCGGGTCTAATGAGCAGTTCTTC	CASSRTSGSNEQFF
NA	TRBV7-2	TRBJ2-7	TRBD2	TGTGCCAGCAGCCCGCTAGCGGGATCTATGCACGAGCAGTACTTC	CASSPLAGSMHEQYF
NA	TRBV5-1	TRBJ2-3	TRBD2	TGCGCCAGCAGCTTGGGACTAGCGGAAGATACGCAGTATTTT	CASSLGLAEDTQYF
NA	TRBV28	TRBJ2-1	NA	TGTGCCAGCAGTTTACCACTAGCCCCCTACAATGAGCAGTTCTTC	CASSLPLAPYNEQFF
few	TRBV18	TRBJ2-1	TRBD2	TGTGCCAGCTCAGAGGGACTAGCGGGATACAATGAGCAGTTCTTC	CASSEGLAGYNEQFF
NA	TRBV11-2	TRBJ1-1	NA	TGTGCCAGCAGCTTAAGTAGGACTGAAGCTTTCTTT	CASSLSRTEAFF
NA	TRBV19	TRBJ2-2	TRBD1	TGTGCCAGTAGTATGGGACAGGGGACCGGGGAGCTGTTTTTT	CASSMGQGTGELFF
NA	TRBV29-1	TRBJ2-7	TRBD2	TGCAGCGTCGTGACACTAGCGGGTGGTTACGAGCAGTACTTC	CSVVTLAGGYEQYF
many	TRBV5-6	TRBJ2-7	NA	TGTGCCAGCAGAACCGCGGGCCGCCAAACACTCTACGAGCAGTACTTC	CASRTAGRQTLYEQYF
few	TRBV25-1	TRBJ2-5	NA	TGTGCCAGCAGTGATCAGCGAACGGGGGAGACCCAGTACTTC	CASSDQRTGETQYF
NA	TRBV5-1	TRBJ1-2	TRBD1	TGCGCCAGCAGCTTGGGAGGACAGGGGGCCCTTGGCTACACCTTC	CASSLGGQGALGYTF
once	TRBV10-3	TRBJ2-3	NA	TGTGCCATCAGGCCGGACACGAGCACAGATACGCAGTATTTT	CAIRPDTSTDTQYF
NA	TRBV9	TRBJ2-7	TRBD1	TGTGCCAGCTCTACATGGGACAGGGCCCACGAGCAGTACTTC	CASSTWDRAHEQYF
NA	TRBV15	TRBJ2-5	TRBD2	TGTGCCACCAGCACGACAGTTTCGGGAGGGCCTCAGACCCAGTACTTC	CATSTTVSGGPQTQYF
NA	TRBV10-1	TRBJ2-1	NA	TGCACCAGCATTGGCGCATCGTTGGTTGATGAGCAGTTCTTC	CTSIGASLVDEQFF
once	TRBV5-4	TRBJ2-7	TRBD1	TGTGCCAGCAGGGATGGACAGGGGCCATACGAGCAGTACTTC	CASRDGQGPYEQYF
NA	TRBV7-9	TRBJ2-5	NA	TGTGCCAGCAGCCCGCCCGGAGAGACCCAGTACTTC	CASSPPGETQYF
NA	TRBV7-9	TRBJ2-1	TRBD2	TGTGCCAGCAGCCGACTGGGACTAGCATCCTACAATGAGCAGTTCTTC	CASSRLGLASYNEQFF
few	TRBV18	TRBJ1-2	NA	TGTGCCAGCTCACCACAACAGAGTAACTATGGCTACACCTTC	CASSPQQSNYGYTF
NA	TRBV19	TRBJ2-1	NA	TGTGCCAGTAGCCATGAGGGCTCCTACAATGAGCAGTTCTTC	CASSHEGSYNEQFF
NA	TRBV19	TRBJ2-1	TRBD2	TGTGCCAGTAGTCTAGCGGGAACCTCCTACAATGAGCAGTTCTTC	CASSLAGTSYNEQFF
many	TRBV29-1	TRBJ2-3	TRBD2	TGCAGCGTTGGGACTAGCGGGAGCGACACAGATACGCAGTATTTT	CSVGTSGSDTDTQYF
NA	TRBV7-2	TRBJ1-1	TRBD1	TGTGCCAGCAGCTTAAAGTCGGGACAGGGTGAAGCTTTCTTT	CASSLKSGQGEAFF
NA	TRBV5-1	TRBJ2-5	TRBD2	TGCGCCAGCAGCTCGGGACTAGCGGGAGTATTAAGAGAGACCCAGTACTTC	CASSSGLAGVLRETQYF
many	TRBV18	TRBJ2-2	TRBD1	TGTGCCAGCTCAGCGACAGGGAAGAGCACCGGGGAGCTGTTTTTT	CASSATGKSTGELFF
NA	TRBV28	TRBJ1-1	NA	TGTGCCAGCAGGTGGGGAGCGAACACTGAAGCTTTCTTT	CASRWGANTEAFF
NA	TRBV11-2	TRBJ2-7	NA	TGTGCCAGCAGCTTAGCGACACTTGAGCAGTACTTC	CASSLATLEQYF
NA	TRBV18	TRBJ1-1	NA	TGTGCCAGCTCACTTAAAGCCAGGGACACTGAAGCTTTCTTT	CASSLKARDTEAFF
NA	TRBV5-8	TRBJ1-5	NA	TGTGCCAGCAGCTTGGAACGTTTCTCACAGCCCCAGCATTTT	CASSLERFSQPQHF
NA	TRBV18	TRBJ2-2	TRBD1	TGTGCCAGCTCATCGGGACAGGGACGGACCGGGGAGCTGTTTTTT	CASSSGQGRTGELFF
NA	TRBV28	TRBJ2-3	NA	TGTGCCAGCAGTTTAGGGCAGGGGATAGATACGCAGTATTTT	CASSLGQGIDTQYF
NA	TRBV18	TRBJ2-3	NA	TGTGCCAGCTCACAATACACAGGGTTCCAAGATACGCAGTATTTT	CASSQYTGFQDTQYF
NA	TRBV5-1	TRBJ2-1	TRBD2	TGCGCCAGCAGCTCCTCTCGGGCGGGAGTCGGGAATGAGCAGTTCTTC	CASSSSRAGVGNEQFF
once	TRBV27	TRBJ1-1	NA	TGTGCCAGCAGTAAAGACCGACAGTCTAACACTGAAGCTTTCTTT	CASSKDRQSNTEAFF
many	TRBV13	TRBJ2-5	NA	TGTGCCAGCAGCACCGGACTGGGCGGTGGGGAGACCCAGTACTTC	CASSTGLGGGETQYF
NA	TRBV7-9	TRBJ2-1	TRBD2	TGTGCCAGCAGCTTGGGCGGGAGGTACGCCGATGAGCAGTTCTTC	CASSLGGRYADEQFF
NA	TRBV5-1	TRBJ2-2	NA	TGCGCCAGCAGCTTCGGAGTGAACACCGGGGAGCTGTTTTTT	CASSFGVNTGELFF
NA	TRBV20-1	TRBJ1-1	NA	TGCAGTGCTTTGGTGTACACTGAAGCTTTCTTT	CSALVYTEAFF
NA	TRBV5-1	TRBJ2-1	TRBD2	TGCGCCAGTTCGATATCTTTAGCGGGCTCCTACAATGAGCAGTTCTTC	CASSISLAGSYNEQFF
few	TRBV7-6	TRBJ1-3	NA	TGTGCCAGCAGCTTAGCGCGAGTGGGGTCGATTTCTGGCACCATATATTTT	CASSLARVGSISGTIYF
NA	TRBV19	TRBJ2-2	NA	TGTGCCAGTAGTACCGATCAGGGACTCACCGGGGAGCTGTTTTTT	CASSTDQGLTGELFF
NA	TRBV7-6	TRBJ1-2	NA	TGTGCCAGCAGCCCAGGGCAAGGGGGCTATGGCTACACCTTC	CASSPGQGGYGYTF
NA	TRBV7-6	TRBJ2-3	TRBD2	TGTGCCAGCAGCGGGGGACTAGAGTTCACAGATACGCAGTATTTT	CASSGGLEFTDTQYF